This TCR beta chain was retrieved from a study of OX40 agonist ivuxolimab in advanced cancers. Study conclusions and caveats: By week 6 at 0.1 to 3.0 mg/kg, blood CD4+ and CD8+ T cells had expanded clonally. People who partly responded at 0.1-3.0 mg/kg had some of the least clonal expansion seen.

In its sample, this clone was seen a few times. No antigen is known for it. Repertoires were generated with immunoSEQ multiplex PCR, while TCRdb's copy carries only in-frame clones and drops some. Of some 28,000 clones listed, approximately 84% were seen once; the top ten hold roughly 27%. Germline V gene data show CDR1 as LNHNV and CDR2 as YYDKDF (reference sequence). The CDR3 length is 17 residues. V shed 0 bases and J 9 bases; nucleotides not matched to a gene: 12. The clonotype was recovered from an adult with an advanced solid tumor such as melanoma, head and neck, liver or kidney cancer. The chain recombines TRBV15 with TRBJ2-1; 9 bases are shared with TRBD2. Sequencing was performed on CD4+ or CD8+ T cells sorted from blood, taken in a trial of the OX40 agonist ivuxolimab. The CDR3: CATSRDVPASGVREQFF. DNA of the CDR3: TGTGCCACCAGCAGAGACGTGCCGGCTAGCGGGGTACGTGAGCAGTTCTTC.